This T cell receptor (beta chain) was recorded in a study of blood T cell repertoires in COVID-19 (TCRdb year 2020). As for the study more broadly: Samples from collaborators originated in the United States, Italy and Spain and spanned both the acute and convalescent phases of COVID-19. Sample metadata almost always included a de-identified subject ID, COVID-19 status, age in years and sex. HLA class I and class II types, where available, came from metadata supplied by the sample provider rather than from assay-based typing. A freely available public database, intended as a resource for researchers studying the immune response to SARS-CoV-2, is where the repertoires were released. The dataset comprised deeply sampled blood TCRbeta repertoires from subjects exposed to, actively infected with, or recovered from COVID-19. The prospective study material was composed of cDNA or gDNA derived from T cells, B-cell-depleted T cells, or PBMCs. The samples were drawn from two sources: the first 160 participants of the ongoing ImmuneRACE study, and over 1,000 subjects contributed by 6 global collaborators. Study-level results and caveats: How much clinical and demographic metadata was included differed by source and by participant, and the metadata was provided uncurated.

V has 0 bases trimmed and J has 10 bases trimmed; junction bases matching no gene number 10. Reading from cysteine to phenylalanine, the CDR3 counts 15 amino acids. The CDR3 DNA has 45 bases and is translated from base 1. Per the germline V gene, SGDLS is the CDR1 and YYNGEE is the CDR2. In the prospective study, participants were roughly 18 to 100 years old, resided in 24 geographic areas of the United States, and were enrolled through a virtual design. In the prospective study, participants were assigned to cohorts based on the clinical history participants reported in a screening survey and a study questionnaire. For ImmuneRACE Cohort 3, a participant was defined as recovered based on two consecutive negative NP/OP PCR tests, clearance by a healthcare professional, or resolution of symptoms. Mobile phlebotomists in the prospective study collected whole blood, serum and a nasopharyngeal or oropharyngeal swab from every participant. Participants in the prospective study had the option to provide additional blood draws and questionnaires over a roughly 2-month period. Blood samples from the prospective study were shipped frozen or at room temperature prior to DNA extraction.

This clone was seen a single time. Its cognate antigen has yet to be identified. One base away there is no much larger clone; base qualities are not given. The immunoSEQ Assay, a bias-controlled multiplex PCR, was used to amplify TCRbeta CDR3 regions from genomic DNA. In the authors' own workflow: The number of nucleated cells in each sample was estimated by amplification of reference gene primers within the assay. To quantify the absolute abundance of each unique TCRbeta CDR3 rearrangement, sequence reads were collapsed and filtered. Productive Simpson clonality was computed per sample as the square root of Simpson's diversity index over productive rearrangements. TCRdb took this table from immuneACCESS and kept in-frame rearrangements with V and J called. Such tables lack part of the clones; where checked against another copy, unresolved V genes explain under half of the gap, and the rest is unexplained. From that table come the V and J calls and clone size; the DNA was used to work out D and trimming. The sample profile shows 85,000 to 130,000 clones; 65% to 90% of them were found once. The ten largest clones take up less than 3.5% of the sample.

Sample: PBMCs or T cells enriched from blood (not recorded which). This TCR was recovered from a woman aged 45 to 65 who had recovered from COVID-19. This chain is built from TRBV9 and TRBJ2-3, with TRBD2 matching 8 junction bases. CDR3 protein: CASSVDSGSSVAQYF. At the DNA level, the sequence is TGTGCCAGCAGCGTAGACAGCGGGAGTTCGGTCGCGCAGTATTTT.